The 2 T cell receptor beta chains given below trace back to one sample, sequenced in a study of radiation and T cells in renal cell carcinoma. Documented time point: blood 2 weeks post-SBRT. The treatment was: 15 Gy SBRT to primary tumor, nephrectomy 4 weeks later. Here immunoSEQ multiplex PCR was the method, and the copy in TCRdb shows in-frame clones only, minus some. The table includes roughly 120,000 clones, about 81% detected once. Sequencing was performed on blood, taken from a patient whose treatment included radiotherapy and nephrectomy. These TCRs come from a woman aged 55-70 years with renal cell carcinoma.

The chain joins TRBV7-6 to TRBJ2-1; possibly TRBD2 for D (5 bases). The CDR3 consists of 16 residues. Germline V gives CDR1 SGHVS, CDR2 FNYEAQ. The ends were cut back, 2 bases at V and 4 bases at J, with 15 bases in the middle. This CDR3 is CASSLTPPGGYNEQFF. In DNA form, the CDR3 reads TGTGCCAGCAGCTTAACCCCCCCAGGAGGATACAATGAGCAGTTCTTC.

J is TRBJ2-4 and V is TRBV14; D not certain. In germline, CDR1 is SGHDN, CDR2 FVKESK. V was trimmed by 2 bases and J by 4 bases, leaving 12 bases between them. This CDR3 spans 15 amino acids. The chain's CDR3 is CASSQKVAAKNIQYF. The CDR3 DNA is TGTGCCAGCAGCCAAAAGGTAGCAGCAAAAAACATTCAGTACTTC.